This entry lists 11 T cell receptor beta chains sequenced from one sample in a study of T cell responses to AZD1222 COVID-19 vaccine. The method was immunoSEQ multiplex PCR; TCRdb's version includes in-frame clones alone and lacks a portion of them. Seen here are 75,000 to 90,000 clones, 75% to 90% observed once, and the top ten hold about 12%. Sequenced here: peripheral blood, sampled 28 days after the second AZD1222 dose. The origin of the receptors is an adult who received the AZD1222 COVID-19 vaccine.

The rearrangement uses TRBV12-5 and TRBJ2-2; 7 nucleotides align to TRBD1. CDR1 is LGHNT, CDR2 FRNRAP, per germline. The V gene end was trimmed by 4 bases and the J gene end by 4 bases; junction bases not matched to a gene: 9. The CDR3 is 16 amino acids. DNA of the CDR3: TGTGCTAGTGGTTCGCCCCTAGGGGGCCTCACCGGGGAGCTGTTTTTT. Translating gives CASGSPLGGLTGELFF.

The gene calls are TRBV15 and TRBJ1-2; D is undetermined. This CDR3 contains 17 residues. The germline V and J ends were trimmed by 0 bases and 4 bases, with 18 bases remaining between them. CDR1 is LNHNV and CDR2 is YYDKDF in the germline V gene (reference sequence). For the CDR3, the DNA is TGTGCCACCAGCAGAGACCCGGAATGGGGAACAACCTATGGCTACACCTTC. Encoded protein: CATSRDPEWGTTYGYTF.

The gene calls are TRBV19 and TRBJ2-1; TRBD2 might be the D (6 bases). This CDR3 is 13 amino acids long. Between the trimmed V and J ends, which lost 5 bases and 7 bases, there was a span of 12 bases. Germline V gene data show CDR1 as LNHDA and CDR2 as SQIVND (reference sequence). The chain's CDR3 is CASSAGWRNEQFF. In DNA form, the CDR3 reads TGTGCCAGTAGTGCGGGATGGCGGAATGAGCAGTTCTTC.

V usage is TRBV6-5 and J usage is TRBJ1-6; 7 bases align to TRBD1. The CDR3 is 12 residues long. Germline CDR1 and CDR2: MNHEY and SVGAGI. Trimming cost V 7 bases and J 12 bases; bases outside gene matches: 6. CDR3 sequence: CASTQAGGPLHF. CDR3 nucleotides: TGTGCCAGCACCCAGGCAGGGGGACCCCTCCACTTT.

The chain uses TRBV6-5 and TRBJ1-2, with TRBD1 matching 8 bases. Germline V gives CDR1 MNHEY, CDR2 SVGAGI. This CDR3 contains 13 residues. V shed 7 bases and J 6 bases; nucleotides not matched to a gene: 7. The DNA for the CDR3 is TGTGCCAGCATCTTGGGGACAGGCGATGGCTACACCTTC. This codes for CASILGTGDGYTF.

This chain uses TRBV7-8 with TRBJ2-2, with 9 positions matching TRBD1. V trimming: 5 bases; J trimming: 4 bases; junction bases outside the gene matches: 5. The CDR3 covers 15 residues. CDR1 and CDR2 from the germline V gene are SGHVS and FQNEAQ. The CDR3 coding sequence is TGTGCCAGCAGCAACCGGGACAGGGCCACCGGGGAGCTGTTTTTT. Its translation: CASSNRDRATGELFF.

The J gene is TRBJ1-5, the V gene TRBV19; the D gene is possibly TRBD1 (6 bases). Trimming took off 0 bases at V and 1 base at J, with 7 bases between the two ends. The CDR3 is 15 amino acids. Looked up from germline, CDR1 is LNHDA and CDR2 is SQIVND (reference sequence). In DNA, the CDR3 is TGTGCCAGTAGTATAGAGGGACAAAGCAATCAGCCCCAGCATTTT. Protein product: CASSIEGQSNQPQHF.

V gene TRBV27 combines with J gene TRBJ1-6; D is undetermined. Germline lookup yields CDR1 MNHEY and CDR2 SMNVEV (reference sequence). Trimming left V 3 bases short and J 6 bases short, with 9 bases between. CDR3 size: 14 residues. CDR3 nucleotides: TGTGCCAGCAGTTTTGGTACAGTTAATTCACCCCTCCACTTT. Encoded protein: CASSFGTVNSPLHF.

The chain has TRBV12-3 or TRBV12-4 and TRBJ2-1; D gene uncertain. Trimming left V 6 bases short and J 5 bases short, with 2 bases between. The CDR3 extends over 10 amino acids. The CDR3 region is CASSNNEQFF. For the CDR3, the DNA is TGTGCCAGCAGCAACAATGAGCAGTTCTTC.

This chain links TRBV28 with TRBJ2-7; 9 bases line up with TRBD1. Trimming at V came to 7 bases and at J to 4 bases, leaving 11 bases not matched to a gene. CDR3 length: 15 residues. Germline CDR1 and CDR2: MDHEN and SYDVKM. The CDR3 spells CASTLTGTGTYEQYF. CDR3 nucleotides: TGTGCCAGCACCCTAACGGGGACAGGGACTTACGAGCAGTACTTC.

The rearrangement links TRBV2 to TRBJ2-2; D possibly matches TRBD1 or TRBD2 (7 bases each). This CDR3 contains 14 residues. The V and J ends lost 5 bases and 5 bases respectively, with 12 bases between them. CDR1 is SNHLY and CDR2 is FYNNEI in the germline V gene. CDR3: CASSQGGLTGELFF. The CDR3, as DNA: TGTGCCAGCAGTCAGGGGGGGCTGACCGGGGAGCTGTTTTTT.